The 18 T cell receptor beta chains presented below share a single source sample, sequenced in a study of radiotherapy plus CTLA-4 blockade in lung cancer. The data were produced by immunoSEQ multiplex PCR, yet TCRdb's version contains in-frame clones alone and is incomplete. Of about 110,000 clones listed, more than 70% were seen once; the top ten hold about 2.2%. The specimen was peripheral blood, collected from a patient treated with radiotherapy plus ipilimumab. These receptors were obtained from a human donor with non-small cell lung cancer that progressed on radiotherapy plus ipilimumab. Some clones in this sample may be carry-over from other donors' samples.

This clone has only one observation. Other DNA sequences within the sample encode an identical CDR3. The chain links TRBV5-1 to TRBJ2-5, with D perhaps matching TRBD2 (6 bases). Germline-derived CDR1 and CDR2 are SGHRS and YFSETQ. Trimming shortened V by 0 bases and J by 2 bases, and 8 bases separated the two germline ends. CDR3 length: 14 amino acids. The CDR3: CASSLAGTQETQYF. DNA of the CDR3: TGCGCCAGCAGCTTGGCAGGGACTCAAGAGACCCAGTACTTC.

V usage is TRBV27 and J usage is TRBJ1-2; a weak D match, TRBD1 (6 bases). Germline assignment: CDR1 MNHEY and CDR2 SMNVEV (reference sequence). Trimming stripped 5 bases from V and 5 bases from J, with 9 bases between. This CDR3 region has 12 residues. CDR3 amino acids: CASSGGHYGYTF. The DNA for the CDR3 is TGTGCCAGCAGTGGGGGACATTATGGCTACACCTTC.

The V call is TRBV5-6, the J call TRBJ1-2; 9 nucleotides line up with TRBD1. CDR1 is SGHDT and CDR2 is YYEEEE in the germline V gene. V dropped 4 bases and J dropped 3; count of bases not matched to a gene: 7. The CDR3 is 15 amino acids. As DNA, the CDR3 is TGTGCCAGCAGCACACAGGGGGCCTTTTACTATGGCTACACCTTC. This sequence encodes CASSTQGAFYYGYTF.

The chain has TRBV7-9 and TRBJ1-2; 8 bases line up with TRBD1. CDR3 length: 16 amino acids. V was pared by 0 bases and J by 4 bases, with 7 bases of the junction left unmatched. Germline CDR1 and CDR2: SEHNR and FQNEAQ (reference sequence). The CDR3 sequence: CASSLAFGQGAYGYTF. CDR3 nucleotides: TGTGCCAGCAGCTTAGCTTTCGGGCAGGGGGCCTATGGCTACACCTTC.

The rearrangement uses TRBV6-1 and TRBJ1-5, with D perhaps matching TRBD1 (6 bases). The germline CDR1 and CDR2 sequences are MNHNS and SASEGT. This CDR3 is built from 13 residues. The V end lost 4 bases, the J end lost 3 bases, and 7 bases lay between the germline ends. CDR3 bases: TGTGCCAGCAGTGGGGGGGCCAATCAGCCCCAGCATTTT. Amino acid sequence: CASSGGANQPQHF.

This sequence joins TRBV7-9 and TRBJ2-4, with 8 nucleotides matching TRBD2. Germline V gene data show CDR1 as SEHNR and CDR2 as FQNEAQ (reference sequence). This CDR3 spans 14 amino acids. The V and J ends lost 4 bases and 9 bases, in that order; junction bases with no gene match: 8. The CDR3 coding sequence is TGTGCCAGCAGCTCGACTAGCGCCGGAGGCATTCAGTACTTC. This codes for CASSSTSAGGIQYF.

The chain links TRBV6-5 to TRBJ2-2, with D possibly TRBD1 on 5 matching bases. Per germline, CDR1 MNHEY and CDR2 SVGAGI. This CDR3 has 13 amino acids. Trimming took 2 bases from V and 8 from J, leaving 9 bases between them. The CDR3 is CASSYRGVGELFF. The CDR3 nucleotides are TGTGCCAGCAGTTACAGGGGCGTGGGGGAGCTGTTTTTT.

The chain recombines TRBV7-9 with TRBJ2-5; 13 bases are a match to TRBD2. This CDR3 has 16 residues. In germline, CDR1 is SEHNR, CDR2 FQNEAQ (reference sequence). V dropped 2 bases and J dropped 7; count of bases not matched to a gene: 7. The CDR3 DNA reads TGTGCCAGCAGCTTAAGGACTAGCGGGGGCCACTCGACCCAGTACTTC. Encoded protein: CASSLRTSGGHSTQYF.

The genes are TRBV7-3 and TRBJ2-1, with 7 positions matching TRBD1. Per germline, CDR1 SGHTA and CDR2 FQGTGA. CDR3 length: 13 residues. V lost 5 bases, J lost 7 bases, and 5 bases stayed unmatched. In nucleotides, the CDR3 is TGTGCCAGCAGCATTGGGGGACAGAATGAGCAGTTCTTC. Translating gives CASSIGGQNEQFF.

This chain connects TRBV28 to TRBJ2-7; 7 nucleotides line up with TRBD1. V shed 5 bases, J shed 0 bases, and the junction held 7 bases outside the gene matches. This CDR3 spans 15 amino acids. Germline CDR1 reads MDHEN; CDR2 reads SYDVKM. The CDR3 sequence is CASSGHRGDSYEQYF. In DNA, the CDR3 is TGTGCCAGCAGTGGACACAGGGGCGACTCCTACGAGCAGTACTTC.

The rearrangement joins TRBV28 to TRBJ2-1; D is perhaps TRBD1 or TRBD2 (5 bases each). V lost 7 bases to trimming and J lost 3 bases, with 13 bases between them. Germline CDR1 is MDHEN and CDR2 is SYDVKM. This CDR3 contains 14 residues. The CDR3 region has the DNA TGTGCCAGCACCCGGGGCAGTAACTACAATGAGCAGTTCTTC. It encodes CASTRGSNYNEQFF.

The chain recombines TRBV15 with TRBJ2-1; 7 nucleotides align to TRBD2. V was clipped by 1 base and J by 7 bases; unmatched bases: 7. The CDR3 runs 15 residues. In germline, CDR1 is LNHNV, CDR2 YYDKDF (reference sequence). The CDR3 DNA reads as TGTGCCACCAGCAGAGGGGGGAGGGGTAGGAATGAGCAGTTCTTC. This codes for CATSRGGRGRNEQFF.

The chain links TRBV13 to TRBJ2-5; 15 nucleotides match TRBD2. Trimming took 4 bases from V and 5 from J; bases not matched to a gene: 14. Looked up from germline, CDR1 is PRHDT and CDR2 is FYEKMQ (reference sequence). CDR3 length equals 19 residues. The CDR3 is CASSSSTGLAGGQRETQYF. CDR3 nucleotide sequence: TGTGCCAGCAGCTCATCGACCGGACTAGCGGGGGGGCAACGGGAGACCCAGTACTTC.

This clone was observed a handful of times. V gene TRBV5-1 combines with J gene TRBJ1-1; perhaps TRBD1 as D (6 bases). This CDR3 region has 14 residues. Between the trimmed V and J ends, which lost 5 bases and 1 base, there was a span of 12 bases. Germline V gene sequence: CDR1 SGHRS, CDR2 YFSETQ. DNA for the CDR3: TGCGCCAGCAGTCCGGACAGACAGAACACTGAAGCTTTCTTT. It encodes CASSPDRQNTEAFF.

The rearrangement joins TRBV18 to TRBJ1-2; possible D gene TRBD1, 5 bases. CDR1 is KGHSH and CDR2 is LQKENI in the germline V gene. The V end was cut by 4 bases, the J end by 4 bases, with 16 bases between. The CDR3 runs to 15 residues. In nucleotides, the CDR3 is TGTGCCAGCTCACGCCCAGGGTTGGGTCCCTATGGCTACACCTTC. Residues: CASSRPGLGPYGYTF.

The chain couples TRBV10-3 to TRBJ2-3; possible D gene TRBD1, 6 bases. The CDR3 runs 14 residues. Germline CDR1 reads ENHRY; CDR2 reads SYGVKD. The germline V and J ends were trimmed by 7 bases and 0 bases, with 11 bases remaining between them. CDR3 protein: CAIMVGQSTDTQYF. CDR3 DNA: TGTGCCATCATGGTCGGACAGAGCACAGATACGCAGTATTTT.

V is TRBV2 and J is TRBJ1-1, with unresolved D. The CDR3 spans 13 residues. Germline V gives CDR1 SNHLY, CDR2 FYNNEI. V was pared by 4 bases and J by 4 bases, with 10 bases between. The CDR3 DNA reads as TGTGCCAGCAGTGTAACCTCCTCCACTGAAGCTTTCTTT. Translating gives CASSVTSSTEAFF.

This clone was observed a few times. The chain couples TRBV29-1 to TRBJ1-2; D gene ambiguous. Germline V CDR1 and CDR2: SQVTM, ANQGSEA. The CDR3 length is 11 residues. The V end lost 4 bases, the J end lost 7 bases, and 10 bases lay between the germline ends. This chain's CDR3 is CSVVWVGGYTF. Written as DNA, the CDR3 is TGCAGCGTTGTATGGGTGGGTGGCTACACCTTC.